This is a list of T cell receptor beta chains from one sample in a study of cytomegalovirus exposure and HLA in healthy donors. Data came from immunoSEQ multiplex PCR; TCRdb stores just in-frame clones and leaves some out. The table has fewer than 250,000 clones, roughly 70% seen once. The sample was PBMCs. All receptors come from a woman aged 30 to 39 in good health and CMV-seronegative. Both conserved end residues are part of each CDR3.

v_call | cdr3_aa
TRBV4-2 | CASSPLAGGLDEQYF
TRBV5-1 | CASSAGQGANYGYTF
TRBV27 | CASSVVQALDRPQHF
TRBV7-9 | CASSSTGGAYEQYF
TRBV5-1 | CASSQQDRDRETQYF
TRBV19 | CASSIGGRATDTQYF
TRBV6-1 | CATVPGQGSVTEAFF
TRBV7-2 | CASSLASGANSPLHF
TRBV21-1 | CASSQGFNEKLFF
TRBV6-5 | CASRRQGSHEQYF
TRBV7-9 | CASSLGGGKLFF
TRBV10-3 | CAISNSLAGTGELFF
TRBV15 | CATSRVVQVGTNEKLFF
TRBV9 | CASSVVGRVDSPLHF
TRBV6-1 | CASTRQGGETQYF
TRBV7-8 | CASSLGLTNEQFF
TRBV19 | CASRTTWGGTNEKLFF